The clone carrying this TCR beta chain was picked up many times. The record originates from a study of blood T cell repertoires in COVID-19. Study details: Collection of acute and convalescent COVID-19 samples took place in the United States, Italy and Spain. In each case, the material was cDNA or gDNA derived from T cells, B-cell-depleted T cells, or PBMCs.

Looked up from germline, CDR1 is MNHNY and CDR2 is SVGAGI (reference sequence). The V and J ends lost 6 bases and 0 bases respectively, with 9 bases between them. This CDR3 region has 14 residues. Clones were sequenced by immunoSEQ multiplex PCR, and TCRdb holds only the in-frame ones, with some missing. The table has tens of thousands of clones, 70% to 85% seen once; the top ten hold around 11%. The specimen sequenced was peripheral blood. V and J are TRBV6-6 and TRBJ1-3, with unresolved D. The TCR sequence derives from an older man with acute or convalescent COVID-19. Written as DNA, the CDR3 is TGTGCCAGCAGCCAGACTCTCTCTGGAAACACCATATATTTT. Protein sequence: CASSQTLSGNTIYF.